What follows is one T cell receptor beta chain and its context. What it binds is unknown. The treatment: oral pan-JAK inhibitor, 5-10 mg twice daily. These data are taken from a study of CD8+ T cells in alopecia areata. Overall study context: Patients in the study were on tofacitinib for 6 to 18 months, then off it for 6 months. The authors scored treated patients' severity by affected scalp percentage.

The CDR3 runs to 13 residues. Germline lookup yields CDR1 SEHNR and CDR2 FQNEAQ (reference sequence). Trimming shortened V by 5 bases and J by 1 base, and 8 bases separated the two germline ends. General study results and limits: Administration of tofacitinib significantly diminished scalp clonality and expanded CD8+ clones within the top 100.

RNA extraction and reverse transcription yielded cDNA as sequencing template. The repertoire was sequenced with immunoSEQ multiplex PCR; TCRdb's copy has only in-frame clones and lacks some. This table holds 110,000 to 150,000 clones, approximately 90% found once. The sample was CD8+ T cells sorted from blood, taken at week 4, from a patient treated with tofacitinib. This clonotype was obtained from a human donor with alopecia areata. V and J are TRBV7-9 and TRBJ2-5, with D uncertain. The CDR3 nucleotides are TGTGCCAGCAGCCCGCCCCCCCAAGAGACCCAGTACTTC. Translating it yields CASSPPPQETQYF.